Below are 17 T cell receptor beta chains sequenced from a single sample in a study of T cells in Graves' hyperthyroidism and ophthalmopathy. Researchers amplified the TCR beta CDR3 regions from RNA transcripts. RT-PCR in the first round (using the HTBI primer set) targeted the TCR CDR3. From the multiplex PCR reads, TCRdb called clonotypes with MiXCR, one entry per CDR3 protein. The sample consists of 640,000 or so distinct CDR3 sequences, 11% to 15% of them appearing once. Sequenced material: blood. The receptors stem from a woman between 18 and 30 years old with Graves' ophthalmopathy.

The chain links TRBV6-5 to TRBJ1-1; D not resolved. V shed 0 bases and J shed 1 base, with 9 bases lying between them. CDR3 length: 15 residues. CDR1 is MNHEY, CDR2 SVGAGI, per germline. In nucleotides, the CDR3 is TGTGCCAGCAGTTACTCAATCACGTCGAACACTGAAGCTTTCTTT. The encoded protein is CASSYSITSNTEAFF.

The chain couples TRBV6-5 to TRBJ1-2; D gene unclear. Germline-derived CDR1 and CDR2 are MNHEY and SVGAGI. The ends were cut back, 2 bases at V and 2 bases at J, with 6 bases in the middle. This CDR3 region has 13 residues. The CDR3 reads CASSYAGNYGYTF. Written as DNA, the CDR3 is TGTGCCAGCAGTTACGCGGGGAACTATGGCTACACCTTC.

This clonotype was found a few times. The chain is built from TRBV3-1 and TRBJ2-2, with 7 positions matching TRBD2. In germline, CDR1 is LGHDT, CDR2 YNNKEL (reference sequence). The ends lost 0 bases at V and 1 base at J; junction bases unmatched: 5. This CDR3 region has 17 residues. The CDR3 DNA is TGTGCCAGCAGCCAAGAAGCGGCTAGCGGGAACACCGGGGAGCTGTTTTTT. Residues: CASSQEAASGNTGELFF.

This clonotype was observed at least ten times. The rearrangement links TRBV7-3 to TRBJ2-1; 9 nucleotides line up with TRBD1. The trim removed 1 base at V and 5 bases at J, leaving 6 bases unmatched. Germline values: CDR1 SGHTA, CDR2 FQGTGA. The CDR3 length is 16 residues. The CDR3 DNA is TGTGCCAGCAGCTTAAGGGGGACAGGGACCCACAATGAGCAGTTCTTC. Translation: CASSLRGTGTHNEQFF.

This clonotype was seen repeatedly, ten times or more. CDR3 loop: CASSQQSNTIYF. Written as DNA, the CDR3 is TGTGCCAGCAGCCAACAGTCCAACACCATATATTTT. The chain uses TRBV3-1 and TRBJ1-3; D remains ambiguous. V was shortened by 2 bases and J by 7 bases, with 6 bases between the two germline ends. Germline-derived CDR1 and CDR2 are LGHDT and YNNKEL (reference sequence). This CDR3 region has 12 residues.

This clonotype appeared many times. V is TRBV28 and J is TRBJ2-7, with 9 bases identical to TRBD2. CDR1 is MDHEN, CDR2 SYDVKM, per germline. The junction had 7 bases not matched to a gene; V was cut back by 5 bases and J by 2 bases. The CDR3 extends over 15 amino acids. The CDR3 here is CASSQTSGPAYEQYF. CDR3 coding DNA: TGTGCCAGCAGTCAAACTAGCGGGCCAGCCTACGAGCAGTACTTC.

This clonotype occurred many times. CDR3 amino acids: CASSPGTVHPLVHRNYEQYF. Written as DNA, the CDR3 is TGTGCCAGCAGCCCCGGGACAGTTCACCCCCTAGTGCACAGAAACTACGAGCAGTACTTC. The rearrangement joins TRBV11-3 to TRBJ2-7; TRBD1 matches at 7 bases. This CDR3 has 20 amino acids. Germline V lookup: CDR1 SGHNT, CDR2 YENEEA. The J segment lost 3 bases and the V segment lost 5 bases, leaving 25 bases of the junction unmatched.

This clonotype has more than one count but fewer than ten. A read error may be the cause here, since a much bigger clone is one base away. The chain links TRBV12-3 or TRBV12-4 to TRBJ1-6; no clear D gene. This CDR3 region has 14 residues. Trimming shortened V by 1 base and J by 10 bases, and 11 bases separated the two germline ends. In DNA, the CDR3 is TGTGCCAGCAGTTTAGATGGGGATGGGTCACCCCTCCACTTT. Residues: CASSLDGDGSPLHF.

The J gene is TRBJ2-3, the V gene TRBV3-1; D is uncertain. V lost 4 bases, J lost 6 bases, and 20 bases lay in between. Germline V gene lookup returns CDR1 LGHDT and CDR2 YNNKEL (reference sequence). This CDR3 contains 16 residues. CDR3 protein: CASSRWTRGLMDTQYF. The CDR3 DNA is TGTGCCAGCAGCCGATGGACCCGTGGGCTTATGGATACGCAGTATTTT.

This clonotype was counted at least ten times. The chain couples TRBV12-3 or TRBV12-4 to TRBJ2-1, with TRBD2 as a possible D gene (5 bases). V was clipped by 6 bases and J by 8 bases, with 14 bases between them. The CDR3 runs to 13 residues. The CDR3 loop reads CASRGRLNDEQFF. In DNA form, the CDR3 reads TGTGCCAGCAGGGGGAGATTAAACGATGAGCAGTTCTTC.

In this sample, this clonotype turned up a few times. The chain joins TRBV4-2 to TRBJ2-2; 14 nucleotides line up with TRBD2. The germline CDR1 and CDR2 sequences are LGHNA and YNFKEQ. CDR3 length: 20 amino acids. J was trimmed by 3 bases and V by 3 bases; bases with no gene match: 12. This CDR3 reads CASSQVLETSGRVDTGELFF. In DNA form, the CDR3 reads TGTGCCAGCAGCCAGGTCTTGGAGACTAGCGGGAGGGTCGACACCGGGGAGCTGTTTTTT.

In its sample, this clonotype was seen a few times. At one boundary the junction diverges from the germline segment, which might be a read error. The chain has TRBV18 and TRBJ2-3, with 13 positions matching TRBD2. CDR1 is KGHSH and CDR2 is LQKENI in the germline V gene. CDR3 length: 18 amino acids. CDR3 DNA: TGTGCCAGCTCTCCACTAGCGGGAGGGGGCACTAGCACAGATACGCAGTATTTT. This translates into CASSPLAGGGTSTDTQYF.

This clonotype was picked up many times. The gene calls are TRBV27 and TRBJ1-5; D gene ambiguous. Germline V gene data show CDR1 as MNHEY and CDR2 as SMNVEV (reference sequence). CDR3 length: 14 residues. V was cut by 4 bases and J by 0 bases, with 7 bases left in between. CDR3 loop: CASSWDYSNQPQHF. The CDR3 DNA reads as TGTGCCAGCAGTTGGGATTATAGCAATCAGCCCCAGCATTTT.

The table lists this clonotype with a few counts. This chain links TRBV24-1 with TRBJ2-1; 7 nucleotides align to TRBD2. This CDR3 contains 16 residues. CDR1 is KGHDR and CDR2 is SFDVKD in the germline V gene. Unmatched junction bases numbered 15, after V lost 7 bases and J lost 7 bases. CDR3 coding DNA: TGTGCCACCAGCCTCAGGGTAAGCGGGGCCAGGAATGAGCAGTTCTTC. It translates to CATSLRVSGARNEQFF.

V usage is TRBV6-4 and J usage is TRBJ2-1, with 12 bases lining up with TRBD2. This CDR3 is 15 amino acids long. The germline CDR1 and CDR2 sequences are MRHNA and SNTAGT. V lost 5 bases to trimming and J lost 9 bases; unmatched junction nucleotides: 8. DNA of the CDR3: TGTGCCAGCAGTCGGACTAGCGGGACAATTGGTGAGCAGTTCTTC. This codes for CASSRTSGTIGEQFF.

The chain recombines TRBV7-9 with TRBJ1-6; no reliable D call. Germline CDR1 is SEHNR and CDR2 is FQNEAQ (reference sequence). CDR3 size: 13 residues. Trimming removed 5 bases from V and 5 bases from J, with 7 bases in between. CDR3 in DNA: TGTGCCAGCAGCGGTACAGATAATTCACCCCTCCACTTT. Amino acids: CASSGTDNSPLHF.

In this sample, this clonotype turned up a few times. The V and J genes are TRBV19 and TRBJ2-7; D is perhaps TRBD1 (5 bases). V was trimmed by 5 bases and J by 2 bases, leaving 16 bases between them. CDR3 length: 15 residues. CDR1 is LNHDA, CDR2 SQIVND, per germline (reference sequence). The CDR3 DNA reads TGTGCCAGTAGTGGATCGGACACACTTACCTACGAGCAGTACTTC. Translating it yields CASSGSDTLTYEQYF. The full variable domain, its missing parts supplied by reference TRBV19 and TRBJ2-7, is DGGITQSPKYLFRKEGQNVTLSCEQNLNHDAMYWYRQDPGQGLRLIYYSQIVNDFQKGDIAEGYSVSREKKESFPLTVTSAQKNPTAFYLCASSGSDTLTYEQYFGPGTRLTVT.